The 20 T cell receptor beta chains below all came from one sample that was sequenced in a study of OX40 agonist ivuxolimab in advanced cancers. Sequenced by immunoSEQ multiplex PCR; TCRdb stores in-frame clones only, minus some. The table includes approximately 70,000 clones, around 83% detected once. The specimen was CD4+ or CD8+ T cells sorted from blood, collected in a trial of the OX40 agonist ivuxolimab. Receptors were obtained from an adult with an advanced solid tumor such as melanoma, head and neck, liver or kidney cancer.

The V gene is TRBV6-5, the J gene TRBJ1-2; 8 bases align to TRBD1. This CDR3 is 14 amino acids long. V lost 6 bases to trimming and J lost 4 bases; unmatched junction nucleotides: 7. Germline V gives CDR1 MNHEY, CDR2 SVGAGI. CDR3 sequence reads: CASSRQGIGYGYTF. The CDR3, as DNA: TGTGCCAGCAGCCGACAGGGGATCGGCTATGGCTACACCTTC.

The chain links TRBV6-1 to TRBJ2-5, with 14 bases matching TRBD2. Germline CDR1 is MNHNS and CDR2 is SASEGT. J lost 5 bases, V lost 2 bases, and 7 bases had no gene match. This CDR3 is built from 17 residues. The CDR3: CASSELGGLAGGETQYF. The DNA of the CDR3 is TGTGCCAGCAGTGAACTCGGAGGACTAGCGGGAGGTGAGACCCAGTACTTC.

Concerning this clone itself: The junction departs from germline at one end; a sequencing error may be responsible. The V and J genes are TRBV27 and TRBJ2-2; TRBD2 is a possible D gene (6 bases). Germline CDR1 reads MNHEY; CDR2 reads SMNVEV (reference sequence). The CDR3 consists of 12 residues. This chain's CDR3 is CATLTRDRGAVF. The CDR3 DNA sequence: TGTGCCACCTTGACTAGGGATCGGGGAGCTGTTTTT.

This chain uses TRBV6-6 with TRBJ1-1; 8 nucleotides match TRBD1. Per the germline V gene, CDR1 is MNHNY and CDR2 is SVGAGI (reference sequence). V trimming: 6 bases; J trimming: 1 base; junction bases outside the gene matches: 7. This CDR3 has 15 amino acids. The CDR3 nucleotides read TGTGCCAGCAGCCCCTGGACAGGGCGGAACACTGAAGCTTTCTTT. This encodes CASSPWTGRNTEAFF.

The sample holds a few counts of this clone. The CDR3 sequence is CASRGDQETQYF. The CDR3 coding sequence is TGTGCCAGCAGGGGGGACCAAGAGACCCAGTACTTC. This chain joins TRBV9 and TRBJ2-5, with D possibly called TRBD1 or TRBD2 (5 bases each). Germline V gives CDR1 SGDLS, CDR2 YYNGEE. V was trimmed by 5 bases and J by 0 bases, leaving 5 bases between them. CDR3 length equals 12 residues.

J is TRBJ1-1 and V is TRBV25-1; a possible D gene is TRBD1 (6 bases). V was pared by 6 bases and J by 2 bases, with 16 bases between. Germline-derived CDR1 and CDR2 are MGHDK and SYGVNS. This CDR3 contains 15 residues. CDR3 region: CASSPWGHPNTEAFF. CDR3 coding DNA: TGTGCCAGCAGCCCTTGGGGACACCCAAACACTGAAGCTTTCTTT.

The chain links TRBV4-1 to TRBJ1-5, with D uncertain. Trimming pared 1 base from V and 7 bases from J, leaving 8 bases between. This CDR3 comprises 13 residues. From germline, CDR1 is MGHRA and CDR2 YSYEKL. DNA for the CDR3: TGCGCCAGCAGCCAAGGGGAACGCCAGCCCCAGCATTTT. As protein: CASSQGERQPQHF.

The V and J genes are TRBV5-4 and TRBJ2-3, with 7 bases that match TRBD2. V trimming: 4 bases; J trimming: 1 base; junction bases outside the gene matches: 3. Germline V gene lookup returns CDR1 SGHNT and CDR2 YYREEE (reference sequence). CDR3 size: 14 residues. The CDR3 here is CASSRLAGTDTQYF. The CDR3 nucleotides read TGTGCCAGCAGCCGACTAGCAGGCACAGATACGCAGTATTTT.

The chain has TRBV18 and TRBJ2-3; TRBD1 is a possible D gene (6 bases). V lost 4 bases, J lost 4 bases, and 9 bases lay in between. The CDR3 runs to 13 residues. Germline lookup yields CDR1 KGHSH and CDR2 LQKENI. The CDR3 sequence is CASSRQGSDTQYF. CDR3 nucleotides: TGTGCCAGCTCACGTCAGGGGTCAGATACGCAGTATTTT.

This chain joins TRBV15 and TRBJ1-2, with 7 bases that match TRBD1. Germline V lookup: CDR1 LNHNV, CDR2 YYDKDF (reference sequence). Unmatched junction bases numbered 10, after V lost 5 bases and J lost 4 bases. The CDR3 extends over 15 amino acids. CDR3 nucleotide sequence: TGTGCCACCAGCTCGGACTACGGGACAGCCTATGGCTACACCTTC. Residues: CATSSDYGTAYGYTF.

The chain carries TRBV7-2 and TRBJ1-3, with D maybe TRBD1 (5 bases). Trimming cost V 0 bases and J 4 bases, with 7 bases left between them. This CDR3 has 14 residues. CDR1 SGHTA and CDR2 FQGNSA come from the germline V gene. The CDR3 region is CASSLAGTGNTIYF. The CDR3 nucleotides are TGTGCCAGCAGCTTAGCAGGGACCGGAAACACCATATATTTT.

This clone was counted a single time. This rearrangement joins TRBV29-1 to TRBJ2-1; 10 bases are a match to TRBD2. The V gene end was trimmed by 5 bases and the J gene end by 12 bases; junction bases not matched to a gene: 10. The CDR3 is 13 amino acids. The germline V gene encodes CDR1 SQVTM and CDR2 ANQGSEA. CDR3: CSVQGLAAAGQFF. The CDR3 DNA reads as TGCAGCGTTCAAGGACTAGCGGCAGCCGGGCAGTTCTTC.

V is TRBV18 and J is TRBJ1-3; tentative D call: TRBD1 (6 bases). The ends were cut back, 6 bases at V and 4 bases at J, with 16 bases in the middle. The CDR3 has 15 amino acids. Germline-derived CDR1 and CDR2 are KGHSH and LQKENI. Written as DNA, the CDR3 is TGTGCCAGCTCCCCCGCCGGGGGGGGCGGAAACACCATATATTTT. It translates to CASSPAGGGGNTIYF. Drawing the rest from reference TRBV18 and TRBJ1-3, the complete variable domain is NAGVMQNPRHLVRRRGQEARLRCSPMKGHSHVYWYRQLPEEGLKFMVYLQKENIIDESGMPKERFSAEFPKEGPSILRIQQVVRGDSAAYFCASSPAGGGGNTIYFGEGSWLTVV.

The V call is TRBV4-2, the J call TRBJ2-1; the match to TRBD2 covers 11 bases. The trim removed 2 bases at V and 3 bases at J, leaving 3 bases unmatched. The CDR3 runs 16 residues. Looked up from germline, CDR1 is LGHNA and CDR2 is YNFKEQ. In DNA form, the CDR3 reads TGTGCCAGCAGCCAAACTAGCGGGAGTGGCTACAATGAGCAGTTCTTC. Its translation: CASSQTSGSGYNEQFF.

This chain links TRBV19 with TRBJ2-7; 12 positions agree with TRBD1. Germline-derived CDR1 and CDR2 are LNHDA and SQIVND (reference sequence). V was pared by 7 bases and J by 3 bases, with 7 bases of the junction left unmatched. This CDR3 has 15 residues. The CDR3 nucleotides read TGTGCCAGTACCCCGGGGACAGGGGGCAGCTACGAGCAGTACTTC. This sequence encodes CASTPGTGGSYEQYF. The entire variable domain, with the rest obtained from reference TRBV19 and TRBJ2-7, is as follows: DGGITQSPKYLFRKEGQNVTLSCEQNLNHDAMYWYRQDPGQGLRLIYYSQIVNDFQKGDIAEGYSVSREKKESFPLTVTSAQKNPTAFYLCASTPGTGGSYEQYFGPGTRLTVT.

The genes are TRBV9 and TRBJ2-7, with D perhaps TRBD1 or TRBD2 (5 bases each). The CDR3 is made up of 15 amino acids. The germline V gene encodes CDR1 SGDLS and CDR2 YYNGEE. Trimming pared 4 bases from V and 1 base from J, leaving 15 bases between. The CDR3 spells CASSMGPGASYEQYF. Written as DNA, the CDR3 is TGTGCCAGCAGCATGGGCCCCGGGGCATCCTACGAGCAGTACTTC.

This rearrangement joins TRBV6-6 to TRBJ2-7; 9 nucleotides match TRBD2. Germline CDR1 is MNHNY and CDR2 is SVGAGI (reference sequence). The CDR3 covers 15 residues. With 7 bases clipped from V and 0 bases from J, the junction kept 7 bases outside the gene matches. CDR3 region: CASKEGLALSYEQYF. CDR3 nucleotides: TGTGCCAGCAAGGAAGGACTAGCGCTCTCCTACGAGCAGTACTTC.

The CDR3, as DNA: TGTGCCAGCAGACCCCCCGACTACAATGAGCAGTTCTTC. This translates into CASRPPDYNEQFF. The chain employs TRBV2 and TRBJ2-1; no firm D call. The V end was cut by 6 bases, the J end by 3 bases, with 9 bases between. The CDR3 consists of 13 residues. Germline CDR1 and CDR2: SNHLY and FYNNEI.

A few counts support this clone. The chain uses TRBV19 and TRBJ2-7; 9 bases line up with TRBD1. Germline lookup yields CDR1 LNHDA and CDR2 SQIVND (reference sequence). This CDR3 comprises 13 residues. V lost 5 bases and J lost 3; bases outside the gene matches: 2. CDR3 amino acids: CASSRDRDYEQYF. CDR3 sequence (DNA): TGTGCCAGTAGTCGGGACAGGGACTACGAGCAGTACTTC.

The chain uses TRBV29-1 and TRBJ2-7, with D hard to call. The CDR3 runs 12 residues. Trimming stripped 4 bases from V and 3 bases from J, with 10 bases between. Looked up from germline, CDR1 is SQVTM and CDR2 is ANQGSEA. CDR3 sequence: CSVVGTIYEQYF. The CDR3 DNA follows: TGCAGCGTTGTAGGCACAATCTACGAGCAGTACTTC.